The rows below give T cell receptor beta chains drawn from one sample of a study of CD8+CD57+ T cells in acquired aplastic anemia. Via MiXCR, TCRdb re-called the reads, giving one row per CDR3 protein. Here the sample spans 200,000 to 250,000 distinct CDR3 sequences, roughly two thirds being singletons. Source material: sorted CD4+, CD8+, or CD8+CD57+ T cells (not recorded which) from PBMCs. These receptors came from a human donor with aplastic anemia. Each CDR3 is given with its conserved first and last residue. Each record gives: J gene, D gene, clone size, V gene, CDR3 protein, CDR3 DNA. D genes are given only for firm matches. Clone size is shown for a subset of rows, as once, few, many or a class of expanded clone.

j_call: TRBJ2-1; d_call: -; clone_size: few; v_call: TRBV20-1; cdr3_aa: CSARGTIDNEQFF; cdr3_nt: TGCAGTGCTAGAGGGACTATAGACAATGAGCAGTTCTTC
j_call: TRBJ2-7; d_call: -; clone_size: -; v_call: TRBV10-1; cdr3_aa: CASSESGGPNEQYF; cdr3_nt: TGCGCCAGCAGTGAGTCGGGGGGGCCGAACGAGCAGTACTTC
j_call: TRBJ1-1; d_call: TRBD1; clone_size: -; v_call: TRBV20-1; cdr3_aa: CSAPRRTGADTEAFF; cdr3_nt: TGCAGTGCCCCACGGAGGACAGGGGCCGACACTGAAGCTTTCTTT
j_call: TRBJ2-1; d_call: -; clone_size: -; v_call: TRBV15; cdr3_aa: CATSSLGPLQRGSYNEQFF; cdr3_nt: TGCGCCACCAGCAGCTTAGGGCCACTCCAAAGGGGTTCCTACAATGAGCAGTTCTTC
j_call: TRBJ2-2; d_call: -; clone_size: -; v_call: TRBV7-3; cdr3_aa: CASSSQYTGELFF; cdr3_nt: TGTGCCAGCAGCTCGCAATACACCGGGGAGCTGTTTTTT
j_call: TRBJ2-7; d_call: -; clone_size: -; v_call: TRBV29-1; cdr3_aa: CSVEDRPDSYEQYF; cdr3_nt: TGCAGCGTTGAAGATCGTCCGGACTCCTACGAGCAGTACTTC
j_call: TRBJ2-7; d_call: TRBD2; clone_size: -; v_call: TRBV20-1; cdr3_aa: CSVKRDYFYEQYF; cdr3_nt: TGCAGTGTTAAGCGGGATTACTTCTACGAGCAGTACTTC
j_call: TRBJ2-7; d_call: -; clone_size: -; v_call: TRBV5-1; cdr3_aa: CASSLVDDYEQYF; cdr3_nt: TGCGCCAGCAGCTTGGTAGATGACTACGAGCAGTACTTC
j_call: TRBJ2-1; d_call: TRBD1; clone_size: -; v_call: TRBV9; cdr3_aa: CASSGQGQFF; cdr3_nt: TGTGCCAGCAGCGGACAGGGACAGTTCTTC
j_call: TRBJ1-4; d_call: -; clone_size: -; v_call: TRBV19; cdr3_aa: CASSIGPAGAVGKLFF; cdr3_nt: TGTGCCAGTAGTATAGGCCCGGCCGGGGCAGTGGGAAAACTGTTTTTT
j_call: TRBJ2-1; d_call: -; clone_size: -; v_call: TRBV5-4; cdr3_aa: CASSFTTEQFF; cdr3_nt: TGTGCCAGCAGCTTTACTACTGAGCAGTTCTTC
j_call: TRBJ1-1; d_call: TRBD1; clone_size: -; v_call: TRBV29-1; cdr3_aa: CSVRTGSTEAFF; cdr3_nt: TGCAGCGTTCGGACAGGGAGCACTGAAGCTTTCTTT
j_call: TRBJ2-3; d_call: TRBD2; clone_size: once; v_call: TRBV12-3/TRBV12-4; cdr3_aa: CASSQTSGSTDTQYF; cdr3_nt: TGTGCCAGCAGTCAGACTAGCGGAAGCACAGATACGCAGTATTTT
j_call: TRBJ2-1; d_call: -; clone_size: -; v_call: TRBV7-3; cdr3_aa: CASSLTGVGDEQFF; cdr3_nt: TGTGCCAGCAGCTTAACAGGGGTCGGGGATGAGCAGTTCTTC
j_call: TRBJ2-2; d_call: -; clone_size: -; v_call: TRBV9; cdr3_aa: CASSVVGGNTGELFF; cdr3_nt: TGTGCCAGCAGCGTAGTAGGTGGGAACACCGGGGAGCTGTTTTTT
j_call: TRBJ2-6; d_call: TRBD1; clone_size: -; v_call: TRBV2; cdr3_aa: CASSEQGAGANVLTF; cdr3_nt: TGTGCCAGCAGTGAACAGGGGGCCGGGGCCAACGTCCTGACTTTC
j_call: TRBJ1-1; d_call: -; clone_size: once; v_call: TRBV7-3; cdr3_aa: CASSPNPRTNTEAFF; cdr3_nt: TGTGCCAGCAGCCCTAACCCCCGGACCAACACTGAAGCTTTCTTT
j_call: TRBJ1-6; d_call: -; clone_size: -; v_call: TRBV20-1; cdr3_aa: CSASSGARSYNSPLHF; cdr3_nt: TGCAGTGCTAGCTCGGGGGCGCGTTCCTATAATTCACCCCTCCACTTT
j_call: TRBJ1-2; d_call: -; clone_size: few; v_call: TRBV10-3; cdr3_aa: CAISESTWGYGYTF; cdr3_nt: TGTGCCATCAGTGAGTCGACTTGGGGCTATGGCTACACCTTC
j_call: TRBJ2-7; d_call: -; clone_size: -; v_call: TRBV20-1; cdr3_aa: CSATGIAPPCFYEQYF; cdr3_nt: TGCAGTGCTACCGGGATTGCACCTCCGTGCTTCTACGAGCAGTACTTC
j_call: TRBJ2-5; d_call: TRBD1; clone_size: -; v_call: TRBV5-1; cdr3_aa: CASERRAGTGETQYF; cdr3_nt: TGCGCCAGCGAGCGGCGCGCGGGGACAGGGGAGACCCAGTACTTC
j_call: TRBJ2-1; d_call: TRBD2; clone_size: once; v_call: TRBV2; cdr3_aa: CASSVQRGGPEQFF; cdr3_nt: TGTGCCAGCAGTGTACAGCGGGGGGGCCCTGAGCAGTTCTTC
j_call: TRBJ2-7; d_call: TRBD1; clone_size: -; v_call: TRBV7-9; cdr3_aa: CASSSGTGNTGEQYF; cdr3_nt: TGTGCCAGCAGCTCCGGGACAGGGAACACCGGGGAGCAGTACTTC
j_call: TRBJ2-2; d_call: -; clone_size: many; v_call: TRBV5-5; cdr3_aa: CASSPTAGAVGELFF; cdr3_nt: TGTGCCAGCAGCCCGACTGCAGGCGCGGTCGGGGAGCTGTTTTTT
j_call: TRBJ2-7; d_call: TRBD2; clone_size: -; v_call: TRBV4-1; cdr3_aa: CASSQGSGGSYEQYF; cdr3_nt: TGCGCCAGCAGCCAAGGCTCGGGAGGTTCCTACGAGCAGTACTTC
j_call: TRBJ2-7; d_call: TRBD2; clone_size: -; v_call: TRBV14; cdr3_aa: CASSRGLPYEQYF; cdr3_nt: TGTGCCAGCAGCCGGGGACTACCATACGAGCAGTACTTC
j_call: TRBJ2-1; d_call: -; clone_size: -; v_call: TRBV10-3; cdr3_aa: CAISGDLGGGNEQFF; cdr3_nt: TGTGCCATCAGTGGGGATCTAGGAGGTGGGAATGAGCAGTTCTTC
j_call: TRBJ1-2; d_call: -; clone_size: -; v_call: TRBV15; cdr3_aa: CATSRGGDYGYTF; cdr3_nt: TGTGCCACCAGCAGGGGAGGGGACTATGGCTACACCTTC
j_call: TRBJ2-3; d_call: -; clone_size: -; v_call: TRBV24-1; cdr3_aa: CATRPGSTDTQYF; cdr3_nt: TGTGCCACCAGACCGGGTAGCACAGATACGCAGTATTTT
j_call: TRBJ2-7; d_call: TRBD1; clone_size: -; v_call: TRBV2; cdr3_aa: CASSDGTGYEQYF; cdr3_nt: TGTGCCAGCAGTGACGGGACAGGATACGAGCAGTACTTC
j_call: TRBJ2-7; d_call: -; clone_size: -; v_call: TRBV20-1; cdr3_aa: CSARDPSIGQYF; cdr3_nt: TGCAGTGCTAGAGATCCGAGCATCGGGCAGTACTTC
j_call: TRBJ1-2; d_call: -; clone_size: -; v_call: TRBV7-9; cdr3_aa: CASSLNVDRNYGYTF; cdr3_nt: TGTGCCAGCAGCTTGAACGTAGACAGGAACTATGGCTACACCTTC
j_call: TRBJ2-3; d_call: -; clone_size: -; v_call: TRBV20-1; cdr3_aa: CSSRTTDTQYF; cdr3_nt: TGCAGTTCAAGGACCACAGATACGCAGTATTTT
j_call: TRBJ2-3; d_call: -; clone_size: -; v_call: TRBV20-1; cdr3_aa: CSARGGLADTQYF; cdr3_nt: TGCAGTGCTAGAGGCGGGTTGGCAGATACGCAGTATTTT
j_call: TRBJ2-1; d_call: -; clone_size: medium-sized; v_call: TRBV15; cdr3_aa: CATSSSERTLYNEQFF; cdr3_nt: TGTGCCACCAGCAGCTCCGAGCGGACCCTATACAATGAGCAGTTCTTC
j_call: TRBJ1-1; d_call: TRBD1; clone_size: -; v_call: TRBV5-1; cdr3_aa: CASSLSGQRNTEAFF; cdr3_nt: TGCGCCAGCAGCTTGTCGGGACAGAGGAACACTGAAGCTTTCTTT
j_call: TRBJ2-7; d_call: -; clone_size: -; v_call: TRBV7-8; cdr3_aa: CASSPRRDLPYEQYF; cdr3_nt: TGTGCCAGCAGTCCAAGGAGGGACCTACCCTACGAGCAGTACTTC
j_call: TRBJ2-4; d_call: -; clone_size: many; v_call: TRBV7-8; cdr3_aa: CASSLVRAGLAKNIQYF; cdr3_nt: TGTGCCAGCAGCTTAGTTAGGGCAGGGTTAGCCAAAAACATTCAGTACTTC
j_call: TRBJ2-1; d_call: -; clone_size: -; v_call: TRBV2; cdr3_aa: CASRYLGGEQFF; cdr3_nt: TGTGCCAGCAGATACCTAGGGGGTGAGCAGTTCTTC
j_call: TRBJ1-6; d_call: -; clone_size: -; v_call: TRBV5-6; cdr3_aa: CASSLGLSSYNSPLHF; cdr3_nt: TGTGCCAGCAGCTTGGGCCTCAGCTCCTATAATTCACCCCTCCACTTT
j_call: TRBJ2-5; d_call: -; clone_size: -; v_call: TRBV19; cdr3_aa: CASSMPPGQGETQYF; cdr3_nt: TGTGCCAGTAGTATGCCGCCGGGGCAGGGGGAGACCCAGTACTTC
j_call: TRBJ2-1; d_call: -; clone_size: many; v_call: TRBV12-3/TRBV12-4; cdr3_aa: CASSTSPGGHNEQFF; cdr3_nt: -
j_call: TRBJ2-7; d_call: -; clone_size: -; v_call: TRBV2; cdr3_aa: CASSTGFHERYF; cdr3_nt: TGTGCCAGCAGTACAGGGTTCCACGAGCGGTACTTC
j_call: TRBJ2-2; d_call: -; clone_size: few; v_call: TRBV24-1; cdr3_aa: CATSDFRAGTGELFF; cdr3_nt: TGTGCCACCAGTGATTTTCGGGCAGGCACTGGGGAGCTGTTTTTT
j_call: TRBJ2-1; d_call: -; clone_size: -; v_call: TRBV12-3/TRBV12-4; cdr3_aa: CASSVADSDNEQFF; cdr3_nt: TGTGCCAGCAGCGTAGCGGACAGTGACAATGAGCAGTTCTTC
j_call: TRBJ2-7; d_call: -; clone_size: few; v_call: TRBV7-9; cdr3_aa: CASSRDGSSYEQYF; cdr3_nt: TGTGCCAGCAGCAGGGACGGATCCTCGTACGAGCAGTACTTC
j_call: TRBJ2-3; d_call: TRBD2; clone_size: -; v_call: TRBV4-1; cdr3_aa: CASSSPSGGFTSTDTQYF; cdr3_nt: TGCGCCAGCAGCTCCCCTAGCGGGGGGTTCACTAGCACAGATACGCAGTATTTT
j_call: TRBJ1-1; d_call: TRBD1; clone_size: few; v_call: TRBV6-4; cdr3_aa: CASSVDRANTEAFF; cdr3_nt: TGTGCCAGCAGTGTCGACAGGGCGAACACTGAAGCTTTCTTT
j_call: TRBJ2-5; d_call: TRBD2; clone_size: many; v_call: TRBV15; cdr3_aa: CATSRGWQRGGQETQYF; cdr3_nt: TGTGCCACCAGCAGGGGTTGGCAGCGGGGGGGCCAAGAGACCCAGTACTTC
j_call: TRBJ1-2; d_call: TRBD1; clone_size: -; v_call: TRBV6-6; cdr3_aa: CASRRDRGDYGYTF; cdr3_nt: TGTGCCAGCAGAAGGGACAGGGGGGACTATGGCTACACCTTC
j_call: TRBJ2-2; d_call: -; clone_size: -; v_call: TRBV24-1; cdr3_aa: CATSHALFGELFF; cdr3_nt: TGTGCCACCAGTCACGCCTTATTCGGGGAGCTGTTTTTT
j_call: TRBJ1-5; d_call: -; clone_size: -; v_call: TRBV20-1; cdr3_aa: CSARFGRLSNQPQHF; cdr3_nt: TGCAGTGCTAGATTCGGGAGACTTAGCAATCAGCCCCAGCATTTT